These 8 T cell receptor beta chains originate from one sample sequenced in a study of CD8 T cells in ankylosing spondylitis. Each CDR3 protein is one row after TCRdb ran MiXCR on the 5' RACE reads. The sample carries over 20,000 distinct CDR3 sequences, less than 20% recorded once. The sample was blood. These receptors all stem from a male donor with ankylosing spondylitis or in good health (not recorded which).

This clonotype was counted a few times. The chain's CDR3 is CASSLSRGLSYEQYF. The CDR3 DNA reads TGTGCCAGCAGCTTAAGCAGGGGGCTGTCCTACGAGCAGTACTTC. The gene calls are TRBV7-2 and TRBJ2-7, with 8 nucleotides matching TRBD1. The CDR3 contains 15 residues. The junction had 4 bases not matched to a gene; V was cut back by 2 bases and J by 1 base. Germline assignment: CDR1 SGHTA and CDR2 FQGNSA.

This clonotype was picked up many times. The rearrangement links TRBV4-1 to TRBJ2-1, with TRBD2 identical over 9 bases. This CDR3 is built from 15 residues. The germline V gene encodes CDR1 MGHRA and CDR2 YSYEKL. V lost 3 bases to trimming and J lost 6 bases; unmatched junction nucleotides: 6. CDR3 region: CASSQVGLAPNEQFF. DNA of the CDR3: TGCGCCAGCAGCCAGGTAGGACTAGCGCCCAATGAGCAGTTCTTC.

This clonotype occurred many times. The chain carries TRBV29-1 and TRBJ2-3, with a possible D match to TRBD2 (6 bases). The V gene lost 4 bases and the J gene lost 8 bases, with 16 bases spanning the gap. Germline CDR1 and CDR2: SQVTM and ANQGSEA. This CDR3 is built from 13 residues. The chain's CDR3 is CSVGAEGTGTQYF. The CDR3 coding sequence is TGCAGCGTTGGAGCGGAGGGAACTGGTACGCAGTATTTT.

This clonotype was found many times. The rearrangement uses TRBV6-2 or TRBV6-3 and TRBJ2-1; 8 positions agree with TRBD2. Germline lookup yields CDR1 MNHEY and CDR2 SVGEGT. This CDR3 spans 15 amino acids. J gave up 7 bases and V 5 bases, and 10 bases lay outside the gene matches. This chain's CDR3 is CASSERSSGLNEQFF. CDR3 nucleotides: TGTGCCAGCAGTGAGAGGTCTAGCGGGCTAAATGAGCAGTTCTTC.

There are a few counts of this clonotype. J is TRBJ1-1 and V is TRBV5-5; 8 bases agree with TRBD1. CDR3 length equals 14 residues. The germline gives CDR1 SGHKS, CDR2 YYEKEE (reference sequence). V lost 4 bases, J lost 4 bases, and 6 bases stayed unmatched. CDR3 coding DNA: TGTGCCAGCAGCGAACGGACAGGGACCACTGAAGCTTTCTTT. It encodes CASSERTGTTEAFF.

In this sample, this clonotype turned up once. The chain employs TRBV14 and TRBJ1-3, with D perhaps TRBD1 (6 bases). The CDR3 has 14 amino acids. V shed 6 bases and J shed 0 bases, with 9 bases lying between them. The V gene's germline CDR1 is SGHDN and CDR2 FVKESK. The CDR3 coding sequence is TGTGCCAGCAGTTCGGACAGCTCTGGAAACACCATATATTTT. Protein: CASSSDSSGNTIYF.

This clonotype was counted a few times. The DNA of the CDR3 is TGTGCCAGCAGTTTAGTCTCCGACATGAACACTGAAGCTTTCTTT. Its protein is CASSLVSDMNTEAFF. The chain is built from TRBV28 and TRBJ1-1, with D uncertain. Germline V lookup: CDR1 MDHEN, CDR2 SYDVKM. The germline V and J ends were trimmed by 2 bases and 0 bases, with 10 bases remaining between them. This CDR3 comprises 15 residues.

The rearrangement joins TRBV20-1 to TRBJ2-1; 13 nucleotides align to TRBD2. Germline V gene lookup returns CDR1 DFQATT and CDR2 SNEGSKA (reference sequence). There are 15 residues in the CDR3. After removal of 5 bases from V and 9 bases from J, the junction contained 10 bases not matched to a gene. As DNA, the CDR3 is TGCAGTGCTCGAGGACTAGCGGGAGAACGGGGTGAGCAGTTCTTC. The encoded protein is CSARGLAGERGEQFF.